This TCR beta chain is drawn from a study of blood T cell repertoires in COVID-19. The overall study: Researchers got acute and convalescent COVID-19 samples from the United States, Italy and Spain. In each case, the material was cDNA or gDNA derived from T cells, B-cell-depleted T cells, or PBMCs.

The CDR3 is 15 amino acids. Losses at the gene ends were 4 bases for V and 4 bases for J; bases not matched to a gene: 7. The V gene's germline CDR1 is MGHRA and CDR2 YSYEKL. Those enrolled, adults aged roughly 18 to 100 years, came from about 24 US areas. Participant-reported clinical history was the basis for cohort assignment. Repertoires were generated with immunoSEQ multiplex PCR, while TCRdb's copy carries only in-frame clones and drops some. The profile shows hundreds of thousands of clones, about 91% of them singletons. This TCR was sampled from a woman younger than 35 who had recovered from COVID-19. Sequencing input: PBMCs or T cells enriched from blood (not recorded which). This sequence joins TRBV4-1 and TRBJ2-7; 10 bases agree with TRBD1. CDR3 sequence (DNA): TGCGCCAGCAGCCGCGACAGGGGGCTTTCTTACGAGCAGTACTTC. It translates to CASSRDRGLSYEQYF.